Shown below are 11 T cell receptor beta chains from a single sample sequenced in a study of blood T cell repertoires in COVID-19. Profiling relied on immunoSEQ multiplex PCR, and the TCRdb table lists in-frame clones only, not all of them. The table records 50,000 to 75,000 clones, 81% of them present only once. Sequenced material: peripheral blood. The source of these receptors is a woman aged 80 or older with active or convalescent COVID-19.

The chain has TRBV19 and TRBJ1-1, with a possible D match to TRBD1 (5 bases). Germline loops: CDR1 LNHDA, CDR2 SQIVND (reference sequence). V was cut by 6 bases and J by 11 bases, with 16 bases left in between. The CDR3 has 12 amino acids. The CDR3 is CASRARVLRAFF. The CDR3 nucleotides read TGTGCCAGTAGGGCCAGGGTCTTACGGGCTTTCTTT.

The rearrangement uses TRBV13 and TRBJ1-6, with 9 nucleotides matching TRBD1. This CDR3 region has 14 residues. Germline V gene lookup returns CDR1 PRHDT and CDR2 FYEKMQ (reference sequence). The V gene end was trimmed by 6 bases and the J gene end by 10 bases; junction bases not matched to a gene: 7. CDR3 loop: CASRIRQGDSPLHF. DNA of the CDR3: TGTGCCAGCAGAATTCGACAGGGGGACTCACCCCTCCACTTT. The complete variable domain, with remaining parts taken from reference TRBV13 and TRBJ1-6, reads AAGVIQSPRHLIKEKRETATLKCYPIPRHDTVYWYQQGPGQDPQFLISFYEKMQSDKGSIPDRFSAQQFSDYHSELNMSSLELGDSALYFCASRIRQGDSPLHFGNGTRLTVT.

The J gene is TRBJ2-7, the V gene TRBV7-9; 10 bases map to TRBD1. The CDR3 runs to 14 residues. In germline, CDR1 is SEHNR, CDR2 FQNEAQ (reference sequence). V trimming: 4 bases; J trimming: 2 bases; junction bases outside the gene matches: 2. CDR3 DNA: TGTGCCAGCAGCTCCGGGACAGGGGCCTACGAGCAGTACTTC. This encodes CASSSGTGAYEQYF.

The V gene is TRBV5-1, the J gene TRBJ2-7; D possibly corresponds to TRBD2 (5 bases). Germline CDR1 and CDR2: SGHRS and YFSETQ. The V end was cut by 1 base, the J end by 7 bases, with 9 bases between. The CDR3 length is 12 residues. The CDR3 spells CASSLTGEEQYF. The CDR3 nucleotides read TGCGCCAGCAGCTTGACCGGGGAAGAGCAGTACTTC.

The chain joins TRBV11-3 to TRBJ1-6; D gene unclear. The V and J ends lost 2 bases and 7 bases respectively, with 15 bases between them. The CDR3 loop spans 16 amino acids. Germline values: CDR1 SGHNT, CDR2 YENEEA. CDR3 protein: CASSLPTREGNSPLHF. The DNA for the CDR3 is TGTGCCAGCAGCTTACCCACCCGGGAGGGAAATTCACCCCTCCACTTT.

This chain connects TRBV4-2 to TRBJ1-2; possibly TRBD1 for D (5 bases). Germline CDR1 reads LGHNA; CDR2 reads YNFKEQ. The CDR3 loop spans 15 amino acids. Deletions cut 0 bases from V and 1 base from J, with 9 bases between. The CDR3 reads CASSQDGALNYGYTF. CDR3 sequence (DNA): TGTGCCAGCAGCCAAGATGGGGCCCTTAACTATGGCTACACCTTC.

CDR3 nucleotide sequence: TGCGCCAGCAGCTTGGGGGCAGGCCGTGTCGGTGATGGCTACACCTTC. Amino acid sequence: CASSLGAGRVGDGYTF. The chain uses TRBV5-1 and TRBJ1-2; D remains ambiguous. V lost 0 bases and J 6 bases, leaving 18 bases between the germline ends. Germline values: CDR1 SGHRS, CDR2 YFSETQ. CDR3 size: 16 residues. The full variable domain, its missing parts supplied by reference TRBV5-1 and TRBJ1-2, is KAGVTQTPRYLIKTRGQQVTLSCSPISGHRSVSWYQQTPGQGLQFLFEYFSETQRNKGNFPGRFSGRQFSNSRSEMNVSTLELGDSALYLCASSLGAGRVGDGYTFGSGTRLTVV.

The chain recombines TRBV29-1 with TRBJ1-2, with 9 bases identical to TRBD1. The germline CDR1 and CDR2 sequences are SQVTM and ANQGSEA. The J segment lost 5 bases and the V segment lost 7 bases, leaving 11 bases of the junction unmatched. This CDR3 contains 14 residues. This CDR3 reads CSARQGGVLYGYTF. In nucleotides, the CDR3 is TGCAGCGCACGACAGGGGGGCGTTTTGTATGGCTACACCTTC.

The chain recombines TRBV19 with TRBJ2-2, with 7 bases that match TRBD1. This CDR3 has 15 amino acids. With 5 bases clipped from V and 0 bases from J, the junction kept 3 bases outside the gene matches. Germline V gene lookup returns CDR1 LNHDA and CDR2 SQIVND (reference sequence). The CDR3 coding sequence is TGTGCCAGTAGTCAAGGACAGGCGAACACCGGGGAGCTGTTTTTT. Its translation is CASSQGQANTGELFF.

This clone appeared a few times. The chain carries TRBV29-1 and TRBJ1-2; no clear D gene. Germline V CDR1 and CDR2: SQVTM, ANQGSEA. The V end lost 3 bases, the J end lost 3 bases, and 11 bases lay between the germline ends. The CDR3 consists of 13 residues. CDR3 sequence (DNA): TGCAGCGTTGACAGTCTAGAGGACTATGGCTACACCTTC. Protein sequence: CSVDSLEDYGYTF.

The chain carries TRBV28 and TRBJ1-2; D remains ambiguous. CDR1 is MDHEN and CDR2 is SYDVKM in the germline V gene. The CDR3 runs 12 residues. Trimming left V 1 base short and J 5 bases short, with 5 bases between. As DNA, the CDR3 is TGTGCCAGCAGTTTATCACAGTATGGCTACACCTTC. Encoded protein: CASSLSQYGYTF.